This T cell receptor beta chain comes out of a study of blood T cell repertoires in COVID-19. At the level of the study: The United States, Italy and Spain supplied acute and convalescent COVID-19 samples. In each case, the material was cDNA or gDNA derived from T cells, B-cell-depleted T cells, or PBMCs.

Germline V CDR1 and CDR2: MDHEN, SYDVKM. This CDR3 comprises 19 residues. The V segment lost 6 bases and the J segment 3 bases; nucleotides outside the gene matches: 22. This clone was recorded once. Per the study methods: For nucleated cells, counts were estimated from reference gene primer amplification. Here immunoSEQ multiplex PCR was the method, and the copy in TCRdb shows in-frame clones only, minus some. The DNA was the basis for D and trimming; V, J and clone size are from that table. The sample consists of fewer than 250,000 clones, 83% of them appearing once. The TCR originated in a woman aged 40 to 55 with active or convalescent COVID-19. The J gene is TRBJ1-2, the V gene TRBV28, with 7 bases aligning to TRBD1. Specimen: peripheral blood. CDR3 DNA sequence: TGTGCCAGCAGCCTAGAAGGAAAAGACAGGGTTGGGTTCGACTATGGCTACACCTTC. Translated: CASSLEGKDRVGFDYGYTF.